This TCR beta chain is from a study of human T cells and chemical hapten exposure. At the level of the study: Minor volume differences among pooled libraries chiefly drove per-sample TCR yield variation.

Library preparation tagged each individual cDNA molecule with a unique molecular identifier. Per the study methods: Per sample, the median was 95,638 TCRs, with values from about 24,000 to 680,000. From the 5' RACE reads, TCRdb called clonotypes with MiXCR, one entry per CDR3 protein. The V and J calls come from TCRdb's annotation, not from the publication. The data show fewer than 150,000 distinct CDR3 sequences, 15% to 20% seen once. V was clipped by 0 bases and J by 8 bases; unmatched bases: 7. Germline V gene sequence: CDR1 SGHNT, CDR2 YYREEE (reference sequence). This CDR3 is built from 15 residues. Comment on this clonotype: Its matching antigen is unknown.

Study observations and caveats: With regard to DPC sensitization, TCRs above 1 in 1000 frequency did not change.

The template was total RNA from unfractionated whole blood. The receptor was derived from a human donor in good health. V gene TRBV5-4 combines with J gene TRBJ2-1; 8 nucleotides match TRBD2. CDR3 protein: CASSLAGLGGDEQFF. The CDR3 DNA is TGTGCCAGCAGCTTGGCGGGACTAGGGGGGGATGAGCAGTTCTTC.